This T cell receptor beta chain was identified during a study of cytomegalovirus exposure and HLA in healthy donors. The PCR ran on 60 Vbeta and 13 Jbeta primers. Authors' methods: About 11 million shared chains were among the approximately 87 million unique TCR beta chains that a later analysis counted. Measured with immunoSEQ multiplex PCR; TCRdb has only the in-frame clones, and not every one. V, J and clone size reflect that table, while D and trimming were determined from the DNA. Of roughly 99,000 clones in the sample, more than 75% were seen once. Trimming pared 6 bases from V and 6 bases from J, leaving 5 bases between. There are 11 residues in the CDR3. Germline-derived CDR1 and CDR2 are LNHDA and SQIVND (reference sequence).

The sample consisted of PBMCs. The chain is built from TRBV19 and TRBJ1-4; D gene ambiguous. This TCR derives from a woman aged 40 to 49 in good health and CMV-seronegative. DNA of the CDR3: TGTGCCAGTAGCGAGGATGAAAAACTGTTTTTT. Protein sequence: CASSEDEKLFF.